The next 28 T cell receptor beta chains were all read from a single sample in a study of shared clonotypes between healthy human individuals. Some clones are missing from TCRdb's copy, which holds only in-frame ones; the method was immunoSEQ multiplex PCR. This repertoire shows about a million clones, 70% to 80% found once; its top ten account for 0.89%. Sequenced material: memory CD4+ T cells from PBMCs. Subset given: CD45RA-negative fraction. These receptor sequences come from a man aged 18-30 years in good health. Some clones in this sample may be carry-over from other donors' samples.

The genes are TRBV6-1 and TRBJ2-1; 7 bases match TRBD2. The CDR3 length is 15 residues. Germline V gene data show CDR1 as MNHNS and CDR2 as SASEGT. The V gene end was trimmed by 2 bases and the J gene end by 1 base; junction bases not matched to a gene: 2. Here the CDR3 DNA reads TGTGCCAGCAGTGAATTAGCGGGTTCCTACAATGAGCAGTTCTTC. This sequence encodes CASSELAGSYNEQFF.

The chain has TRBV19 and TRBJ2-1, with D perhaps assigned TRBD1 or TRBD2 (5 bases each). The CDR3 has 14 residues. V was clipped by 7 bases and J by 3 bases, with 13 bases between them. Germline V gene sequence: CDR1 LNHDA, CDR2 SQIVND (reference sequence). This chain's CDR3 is CASTPGDLYNEQFF. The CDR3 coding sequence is TGTGCCAGTACCCCTGGGGACCTCTACAATGAGCAGTTCTTC.

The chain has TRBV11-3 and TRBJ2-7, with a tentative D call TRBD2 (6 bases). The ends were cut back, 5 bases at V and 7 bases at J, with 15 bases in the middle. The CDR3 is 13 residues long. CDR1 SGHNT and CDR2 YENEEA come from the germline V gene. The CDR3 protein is CASSPPNGGEQYF. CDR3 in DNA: TGTGCCAGCAGCCCTCCGAACGGGGGAGAGCAGTACTTC.

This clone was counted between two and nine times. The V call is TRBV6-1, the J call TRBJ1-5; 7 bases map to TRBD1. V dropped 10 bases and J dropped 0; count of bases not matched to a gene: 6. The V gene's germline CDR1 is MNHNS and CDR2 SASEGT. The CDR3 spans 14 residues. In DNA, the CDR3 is TGTGCCACCGCGGGACAGCATAGCAATCAGCCCCAGCATTTT. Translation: CATAGQHSNQPQHF.

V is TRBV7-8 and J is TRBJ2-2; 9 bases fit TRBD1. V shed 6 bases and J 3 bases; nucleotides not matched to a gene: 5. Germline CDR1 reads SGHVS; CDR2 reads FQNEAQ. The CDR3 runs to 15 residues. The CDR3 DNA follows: TGTGCCAGCAGTAGCTGGACAGGGGACACCGGGGAGCTGTTTTTT. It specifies CASSSWTGDTGELFF.

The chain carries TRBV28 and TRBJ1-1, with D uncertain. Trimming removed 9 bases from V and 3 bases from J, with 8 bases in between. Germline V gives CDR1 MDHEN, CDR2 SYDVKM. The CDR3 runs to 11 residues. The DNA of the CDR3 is TGTGCCAGTTCAGAGTACACTGAAGCTTTCTTT. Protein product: CASSEYTEAFF.

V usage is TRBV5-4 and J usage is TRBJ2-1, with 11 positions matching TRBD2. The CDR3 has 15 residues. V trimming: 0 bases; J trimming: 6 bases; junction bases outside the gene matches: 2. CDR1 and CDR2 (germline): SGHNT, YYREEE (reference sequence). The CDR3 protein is CASSLDSGRGNEQFF. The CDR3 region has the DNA TGTGCCAGCAGCTTGGATAGCGGGAGGGGCAATGAGCAGTTCTTC.

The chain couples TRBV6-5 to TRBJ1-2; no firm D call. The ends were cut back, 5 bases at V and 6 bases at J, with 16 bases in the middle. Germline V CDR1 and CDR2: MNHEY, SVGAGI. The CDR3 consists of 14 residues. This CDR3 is CASSPLVWYDGYTF. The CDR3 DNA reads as TGTGCCAGCAGTCCCCTCGTATGGTATGATGGCTACACCTTC.

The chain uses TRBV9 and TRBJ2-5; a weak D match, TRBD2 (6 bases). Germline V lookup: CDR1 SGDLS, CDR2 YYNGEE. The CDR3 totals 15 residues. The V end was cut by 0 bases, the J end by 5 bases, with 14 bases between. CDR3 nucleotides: TGTGCCAGCAGCGTAGTTTCGGGGAGCGGGGAGACCCAGTACTTC. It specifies CASSVVSGSGETQYF.

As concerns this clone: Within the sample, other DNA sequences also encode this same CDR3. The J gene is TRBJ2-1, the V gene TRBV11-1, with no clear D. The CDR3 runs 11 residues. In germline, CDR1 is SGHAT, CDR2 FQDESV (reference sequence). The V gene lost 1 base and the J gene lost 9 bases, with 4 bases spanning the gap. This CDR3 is CASSLGGEQFF. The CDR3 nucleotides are TGTGCCAGCAGCTTAGGTGGTGAGCAGTTCTTC.

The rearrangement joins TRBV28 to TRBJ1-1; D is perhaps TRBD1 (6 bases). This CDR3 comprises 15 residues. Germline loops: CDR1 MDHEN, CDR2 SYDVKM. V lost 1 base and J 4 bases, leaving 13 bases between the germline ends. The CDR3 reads CASSLSLRGGTEAFF. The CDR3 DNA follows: TGTGCCAGCAGTTTATCTCTCAGGGGCGGCACTGAAGCTTTCTTT.

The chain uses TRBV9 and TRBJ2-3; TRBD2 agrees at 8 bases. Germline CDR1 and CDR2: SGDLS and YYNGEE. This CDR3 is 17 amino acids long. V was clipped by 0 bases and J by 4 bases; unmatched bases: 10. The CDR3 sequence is CASSVAPPREGADTQYF. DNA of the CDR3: TGTGCCAGCAGCGTAGCCCCCCCCCGGGAGGGTGCAGATACGCAGTATTTT.

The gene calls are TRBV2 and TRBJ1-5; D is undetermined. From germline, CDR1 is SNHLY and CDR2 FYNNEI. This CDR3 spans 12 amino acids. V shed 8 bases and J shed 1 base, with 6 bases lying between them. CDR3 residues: CASHDSNQPQHF. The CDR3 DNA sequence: TGTGCCAGCCACGACAGCAATCAGCCCCAGCATTTT.

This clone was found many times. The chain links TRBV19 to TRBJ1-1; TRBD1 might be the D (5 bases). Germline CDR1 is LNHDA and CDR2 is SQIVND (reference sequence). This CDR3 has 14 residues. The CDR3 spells CATIGAFLNTEAFF. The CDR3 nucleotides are TGTGCTACGATAGGGGCGTTCCTGAACACTGAAGCTTTCTTT.

CDR3 amino acids: CASNRYDEQFF. The CDR3 nucleotides read TGTGCCAGCAACCGTTACGATGAGCAGTTCTTC. This chain links TRBV2 with TRBJ2-1; D gene unclear. Trimming removed 7 bases from V and 8 bases from J, with 9 bases in between. Germline CDR1 SNHLY, CDR2 FYNNEI. The CDR3 sequence is 11 residues long.

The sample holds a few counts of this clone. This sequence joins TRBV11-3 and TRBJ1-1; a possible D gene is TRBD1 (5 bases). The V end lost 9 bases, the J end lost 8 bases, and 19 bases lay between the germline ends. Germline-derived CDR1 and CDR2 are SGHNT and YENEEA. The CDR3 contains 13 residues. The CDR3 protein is CASSLGGAREAFF. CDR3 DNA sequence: TGTGCCAGTTCCTTAGGCGGGGCCAGGGAAGCTTTCTTT. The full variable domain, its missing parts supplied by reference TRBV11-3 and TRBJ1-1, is EAGVVQSPRYKIIEKKQPVAFWCNPISGHNTLYWYLQNLGQGPELLIRYENEEAVDDSQLPKDRFSAERLKGVDSTLKIQPAELGDSAVYLCASSLGGAREAFFGQGTRLTVV.

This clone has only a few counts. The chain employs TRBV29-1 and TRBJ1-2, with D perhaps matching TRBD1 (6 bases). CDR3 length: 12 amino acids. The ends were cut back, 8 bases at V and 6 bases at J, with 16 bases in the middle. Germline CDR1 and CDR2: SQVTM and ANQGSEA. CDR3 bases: TGCAGCCCAAGCTCAGGGGTTGATGGCTACACCTTC. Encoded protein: CSPSSGVDGYTF.

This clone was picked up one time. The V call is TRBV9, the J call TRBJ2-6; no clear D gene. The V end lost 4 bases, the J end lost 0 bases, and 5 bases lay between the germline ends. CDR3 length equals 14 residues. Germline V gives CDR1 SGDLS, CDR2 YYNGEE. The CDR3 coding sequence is TGTGCCAGCAGCTCTATCTCTGGGGCCAACGTCCTGACTTTC. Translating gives CASSSISGANVLTF.

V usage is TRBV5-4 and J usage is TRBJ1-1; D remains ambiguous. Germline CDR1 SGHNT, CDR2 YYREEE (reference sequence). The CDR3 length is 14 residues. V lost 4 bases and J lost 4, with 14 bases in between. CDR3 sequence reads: CASSPQRVGTEAFF. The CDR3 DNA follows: TGTGCCAGCAGCCCCCAGAGGGTGGGCACTGAAGCTTTCTTT. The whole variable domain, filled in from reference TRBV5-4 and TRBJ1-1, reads ETGVTQSPTHLIKTRGQQVTLRCSSQSGHNTVSWYQQALGQGPQFIFQYYREEENGRGNFPPRFSGLQFPNYSSELNVNALELDDSALYLCASSPQRVGTEAFFGQGTRLTVV.

This CDR3 reads CASSSDRGAGETQYF. The CDR3 nucleotides read TGTGCCAGCAGCTCGGACAGGGGCGCTGGTGAGACCCAGTACTTC. The V call is TRBV7-2, the J call TRBJ2-5; 9 nucleotides match TRBD1. CDR1 and CDR2 from the germline V gene are SGHTA and FQGNSA. This CDR3 is built from 15 residues. Unmatched junction bases numbered 8, after V lost 4 bases and J lost 5 bases.

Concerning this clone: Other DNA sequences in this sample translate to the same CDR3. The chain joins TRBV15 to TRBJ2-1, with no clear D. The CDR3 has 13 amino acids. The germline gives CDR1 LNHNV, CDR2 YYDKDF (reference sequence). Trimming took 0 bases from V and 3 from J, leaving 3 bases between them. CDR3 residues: CATSRDSYNEQFF. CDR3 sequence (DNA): TGTGCCACCAGCAGAGACAGCTACAATGAGCAGTTCTTC.

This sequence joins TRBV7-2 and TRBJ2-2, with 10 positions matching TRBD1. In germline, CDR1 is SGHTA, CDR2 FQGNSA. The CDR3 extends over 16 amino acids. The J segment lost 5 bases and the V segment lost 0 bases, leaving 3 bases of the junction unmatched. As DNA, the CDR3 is TGTGCCAGCAGCTTAGCGGACAGGGGGAAGACCGGGGAGCTGTTTTTT. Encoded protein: CASSLADRGKTGELFF.

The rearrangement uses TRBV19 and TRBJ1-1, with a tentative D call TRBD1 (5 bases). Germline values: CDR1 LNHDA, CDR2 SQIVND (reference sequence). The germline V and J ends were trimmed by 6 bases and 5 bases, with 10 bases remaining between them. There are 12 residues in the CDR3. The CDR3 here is CASSGGRTEAFF. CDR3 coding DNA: TGTGCCAGTAGCGGGGGAAGGACTGAAGCTTTCTTT. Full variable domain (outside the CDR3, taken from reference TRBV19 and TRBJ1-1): DGGITQSPKYLFRKEGQNVTLSCEQNLNHDAMYWYRQDPGQGLRLIYYSQIVNDFQKGDIAEGYSVSREKKESFPLTVTSAQKNPTAFYLCASSGGRTEAFFGQGTRLTVV.

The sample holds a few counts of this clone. The CDR3 here is CASRPISDFLGGNQPQHF. As DNA, the CDR3 is TGTGCAAGTCGCCCAATTTCAGACTTTCTGGGGGGCAATCAGCCCCAGCATTTT. The chain uses TRBV12-2 and TRBJ1-5. TRBV12-2 constitutes a pseudogene. The CDR3 has 18 residues.

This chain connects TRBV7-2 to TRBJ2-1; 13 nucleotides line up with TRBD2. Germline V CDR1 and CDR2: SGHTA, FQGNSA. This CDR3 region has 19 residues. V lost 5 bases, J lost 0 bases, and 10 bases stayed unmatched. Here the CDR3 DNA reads TGTGCCAGCAGCCTTCGGACTAGCGGGAGTGACAGCTCCTACAATGAGCAGTTCTTC. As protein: CASSLRTSGSDSSYNEQFF.

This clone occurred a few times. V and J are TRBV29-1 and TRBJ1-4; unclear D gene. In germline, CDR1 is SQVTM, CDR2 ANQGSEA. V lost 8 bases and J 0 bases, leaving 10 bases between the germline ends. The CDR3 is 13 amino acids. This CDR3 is CSTLGSTNEKLFF. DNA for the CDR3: TGCAGCACGCTGGGATCAACTAATGAAAAACTGTTTTTT.

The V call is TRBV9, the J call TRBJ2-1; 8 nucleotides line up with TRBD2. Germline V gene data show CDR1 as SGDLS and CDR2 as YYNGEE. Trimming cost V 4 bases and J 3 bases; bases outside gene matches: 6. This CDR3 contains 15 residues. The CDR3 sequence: CASSLLAGRYNEQFF. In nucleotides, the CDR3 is TGTGCCAGCAGCCTATTAGCGGGACGCTACAATGAGCAGTTCTTC.

The CDR3 protein is CASSHRLGTDTQYF. The CDR3 nucleotides read TGCGCCAGCAGCCACAGACTAGGCACAGATACGCAGTATTTT. This sequence joins TRBV4-1 and TRBJ2-3; tentative D call: TRBD2 (6 bases). The germline V gene encodes CDR1 MGHRA and CDR2 YSYEKL. The V end lost 3 bases, the J end lost 1 base, and 8 bases lay between the germline ends. The CDR3 is 14 amino acids.